These 13 T cell receptor beta chains were all obtained from the same sample, sequenced in a study of cytomegalovirus exposure and HLA in healthy donors. The PCR employed 60 Vbeta primers together with 13 Jbeta primers. Sequenced by immunoSEQ multiplex PCR; TCRdb stores in-frame clones only, minus some. The sample contains about 210,000 clones, around 80% of which appear only once. The specimen was PBMCs. Receptors originate from a man in his forties in good health and CMV-seropositive.

V gene TRBV6-6 combines with J gene TRBJ2-2, with D possibly TRBD1 on 7 matching bases. This CDR3 is built from 15 residues. V was shortened by 9 bases and J by 1 base, with 15 bases between the two germline ends. Germline V gene lookup returns CDR1 MNHNY and CDR2 SVGAGI (reference sequence). The CDR3: CASGGGKENTGELFF. The CDR3 DNA reads TGTGCCAGTGGAGGGGGCAAAGAGAACACCGGGGAGCTGTTTTTT.

The genes are TRBV10-1 and TRBJ1-5; 10 nucleotides align to TRBD1. Germline lookup yields CDR1 WNHNN and CDR2 SYGVQD (reference sequence). This CDR3 is 14 amino acids long. After removal of 3 bases from V and 11 bases from J, the junction contained 7 bases not matched to a gene. CDR3: CASSERDRGFSQHF. CDR3 in DNA: TGCGCCAGCAGTGAAAGGGACAGGGGATTTTCCCAGCATTTT.

The V call is TRBV6-6, the J call TRBJ2-1; D unclear. The germline V gene encodes CDR1 MNHNY and CDR2 SVGAGI (reference sequence). The CDR3 consists of 13 residues. Trimming left V 2 bases short and J 3 bases short, with 5 bases between. The CDR3 nucleotides are TGTGCCAGCAGTTACGACAACTACAATGAGCAGTTCTTC. This codes for CASSYDNYNEQFF.

The chain uses TRBV5-8 and TRBJ2-7; D is possibly TRBD1 (6 bases). The CDR3 loop spans 13 amino acids. Germline V CDR1 and CDR2: SGHTS, YDEGEE. V was cut by 2 bases and J by 8 bases, with 14 bases left in between. CDR3 coding DNA: TGTGCCAGCAGCTTAACAGGGCCAGCCCAGCAGTACTTC. Its translation: CASSLTGPAQQYF.

The V and J genes are TRBV7-9 and TRBJ2-1, with D perhaps TRBD2 (7 bases). Trimming stripped 4 bases from V and 8 bases from J, with 9 bases between. Germline assignment: CDR1 SEHNR and CDR2 FQNEAQ (reference sequence). The CDR3 length is 12 residues. CDR3 coding DNA: TGTGCCAGCAGCTGGGAGGGGGATGAGCAGTTCTTC. This encodes CASSWEGDEQFF.

The chain links TRBV19 to TRBJ1-5; D not certain. The V and J ends lost 3 bases and 0 bases respectively, with 9 bases between them. The CDR3 length is 15 residues. CDR1 LNHDA and CDR2 SQIVND come from the germline V gene (reference sequence). CDR3 bases: TGTGCCAGTAGTATCAGGCAGAATAGCAATCAGCCCCAGCATTTT. Translation gives CASSIRQNSNQPQHF.

The chain joins TRBV5-6 to TRBJ2-5, with D maybe TRBD2 (7 bases). The V end was cut by 4 bases, the J end by 2 bases, with 18 bases between. The CDR3 totals 16 residues. Germline values: CDR1 SGHDT, CDR2 YYEEEE. Written as DNA, the CDR3 is TGTGCCAGCAGCCCCGCGGGGGCGATCCTTCAAGAGACCCAGTACTTC. Its translation is CASSPAGAILQETQYF.

This chain joins TRBV5-8 and TRBJ2-6, with D possibly being TRBD1 (6 bases). The germline V and J ends were trimmed by 7 bases and 0 bases, with 20 bases remaining between them. Germline V gene lookup returns CDR1 SGHTS and CDR2 YDEGEE. This CDR3 spans 18 amino acids. The CDR3 spells CASVSGAIIRSGANVLTF. CDR3 DNA sequence: TGTGCCAGCGTTTCAGGGGCCATCATTCGCTCTGGGGCCAACGTCCTGACTTTC.

The chain combines TRBV7-8 with TRBJ2-7; D is unclear. The CDR3 is 14 amino acids. From germline, CDR1 is SGHVS and CDR2 FQNEAQ. V was cut by 5 bases and J by 2 bases, with 13 bases left in between. The CDR3 loop is CASSRQPTAYEQYV. The CDR3 DNA sequence: TGTGCCAGCAGCCGCCAACCTACAGCCTACGAGCAGTACGTC.

J is TRBJ2-2 and V is TRBV28; 10 nucleotides agree with TRBD1. Germline loops: CDR1 MDHEN, CDR2 SYDVKM. V was pared by 0 bases and J by 0 bases, with 4 bases of the junction left unmatched. CDR3 size: 18 residues. CDR3 in amino acids: CASSLWTGGASNTGELFF. DNA for the CDR3: TGTGCCAGCAGTTTATGGACAGGGGGCGCCTCGAACACCGGGGAGCTGTTTTTT.

This chain links TRBV6-5 with TRBJ2-7, with 7 positions matching TRBD1. The CDR3 extends over 13 amino acids. Germline loops: CDR1 MNHEY, CDR2 SVGAGI. V was clipped by 6 bases and J by 3 bases; unmatched bases: 5. This CDR3 reads CASSRHRGYEQYV. CDR3 sequence (DNA): TGTGCCAGCAGCCGGCACAGGGGCTACGAGCAGTACGTC.

This clone has just a few counts. The chain combines TRBV6-6 with TRBJ2-3; possibly TRBD1 for D (5 bases). Per germline, CDR1 MNHNY and CDR2 SVGAGI (reference sequence). The V end lost 2 bases, the J end lost 0 bases, and 9 bases lay between the germline ends. This CDR3 has 15 amino acids. CDR3 residues: CASSYGAGSTDTQYF. CDR3 sequence (DNA): TGTGCCAGCAGTTACGGGGCAGGTAGCACAGATACGCAGTATTTT.

This sequence joins TRBV28 and TRBJ2-2; the match to TRBD1 covers 8 bases. CDR1 is MDHEN and CDR2 is SYDVKM in the germline V gene. The J segment lost 8 bases and the V segment lost 5 bases, leaving 10 bases of the junction unmatched. CDR3 size: 15 residues. CDR3 residues: CASSPPGGRGGELFF. In DNA form, the CDR3 reads TGTGCCAGCAGTCCTCCAGGGGGCCGAGGGGGGGAGCTGTTTTTT.